The clone carrying this T cell receptor (beta chain) was detected only a few times. Its antigen is as yet unknown. These data belong to a study of cytomegalovirus exposure and HLA in healthy donors. In the PCR, 60 Vbeta and 13 Jbeta primers were used. TCRdb keeps only in-frame clones here, not all; method: immunoSEQ multiplex PCR. In the table there are approximately 67,000 clones, 68% of which are singletons. Findings of the study overall: There were some V segments, including TRBV6-2 and TRBV6-3, excluded as indistinguishable. Apparent HLA restriction characterized most CMV-associated TCR beta chains in a later analysis. As confirmed in vitro, a few CMV-associated chains were specific for CMV antigens. While the bulk of TCR sequences proved rare, some public TCRs turned up in many donors.

The CDR3 extends over 15 amino acids. Per the germline V gene, CDR1 is MNHEY and CDR2 is SVGAGI. The V end lost 2 bases, the J end lost 3 bases, and 13 bases lay between the germline ends. The specimen sequenced was PBMCs. V is TRBV6-5 and J is TRBJ1-1; D is possibly TRBD1 (6 bases). This sequence originates from a woman aged 25 to 39 in good health and CMV-seronegative. Written as DNA, the CDR3 is TGTGCCAGCAGTTACGGGGGGGCCGGGGACACTGAAGCTTTCTTT. As protein: CASSYGGAGDTEAFF.